This T cell receptor (beta chain) was documented in a study of blood T cell repertoires in COVID-19. About the research overall: Whether acute or convalescent, the COVID-19 samples came from the United States, Italy and Spain.

Everyone who took part was roughly 18 to 90 years old, and they came from about two dozen US areas. Method: immunoSEQ multiplex PCR; TCRdb's copy keeps in-frame clones and lacks some. The repertoire holds some 210,000 clones, with 80% as singletons. Sequencing used PBMCs or T cells enriched from blood (not recorded which). The receptor was derived from a young man with acute COVID-19.

DNA for the CDR3: TGTGCCACCAGCAGAGAGGACAAGAGGCATGGCTACACCTTC. Translating gives CATSREDKRHGYTF. The V gene is TRBV15, the J gene TRBJ1-2, with D possibly matching TRBD1 (5 bases). Germline CDR1 reads LNHNV; CDR2 reads YYDKDF (reference sequence). V lost 0 bases and J 6 bases, leaving 11 bases between the germline ends. The CDR3 covers 14 residues. Filled out from reference TRBV15 and TRBJ1-2, the complete variable domain reads DAMVIQNPRYQVTQFGKPVTLSCSQTLNHNVMYWYQQKSSQAPKLLFHYYDKDFNNEADTPDNFQSRRPNTSFCFLDIRSPGLGDTAMYLCATSREDKRHGYTFGSGTRLTVV.